Presented here are 10 T cell receptor beta chains from one specimen sequenced in a study of identical twins. TCRdb analysed the 5' RACE reads with MiXCR anew, one entry per CDR3 protein. This table holds 200,000 to 250,000 distinct CDR3 sequences, roughly 7% found once. This same sample was also taken into another study, of yellow fever vaccine responses in identical twins.

Input material: memory (CD45RO+) T cells sorted from blood. The receptor source for this set is a woman aged 18 to 35 in good health.

The V call is TRBV29-1, the J call TRBJ1-2; 9 nucleotides agree with TRBD1. V lost 7 bases and J lost 1; bases outside the gene matches: 4. This CDR3 spans 13 amino acids. The germline V gene has CDR1 SQVTM and CDR2 ANQGSEA. CDR3 bases: TGCAGCGCCGGGACAGGGTTTAACTATGGCTACACCTTC. Residues: CSAGTGFNYGYTF.

The chain uses TRBV3-1 and TRBJ2-1; D unresolved. Per the germline V gene, CDR1 is LGHDT and CDR2 is YNNKEL (reference sequence). V dropped 4 bases and J dropped 8 bases, with 6 bases sitting between them. The CDR3 spans 11 residues. The CDR3 sequence: CASSRGHEQFF. CDR3 in DNA: TGTGCCAGCAGCCGAGGACATGAGCAGTTCTTC.

This clonotype appeared many times. The chain combines TRBV24-1 with TRBJ2-3, with 7 bases aligning to TRBD2. The CDR3 is 14 amino acids. From germline, CDR1 is KGHDR and CDR2 SFDVKD. The trim removed 10 bases at V and 0 bases at J, leaving 6 bases unmatched. CDR3 sequence: CATAGTISTDTQYF. CDR3 sequence (DNA): TGTGCCACGGCCGGGACTATCAGCACAGATACGCAGTATTTT.

This clonotype was seen a handful of times. The chain is built from TRBV12-3 or TRBV12-4 and TRBJ1-6; a possible D gene is TRBD1 (6 bases). Trimming stripped 6 bases from V and 7 bases from J, with 16 bases between. This CDR3 is 15 amino acids long. CDR3 in DNA: TGTGCCAGCAGCACCCTAGGGGGGGGGAATTCACCCCTCCACTTT. Translation gives CASSTLGGGNSPLHF.

The chain uses TRBV5-8 and TRBJ1-1, with 11 bases aligning to TRBD1. J lost 5 bases, V lost 10 bases, and 7 bases had no gene match. Germline V CDR1 and CDR2: SGHTS, YDEGEE. The length of the CDR3 is 13 residues. Written as DNA, the CDR3 is TGTGCCGGAGGACAGGGGGCGAGGACTGAAGCTTTCTTT. This encodes CAGGQGARTEAFF.

The chain joins TRBV29-1 to TRBJ2-7, with TRBD2 matching 12 bases. V lost 4 bases to trimming and J lost 4 bases; unmatched junction nucleotides: 2. The CDR3 runs 13 residues. Per the germline V gene, CDR1 is SQVTM and CDR2 is ANQGSEA. The CDR3: CSVGTSGIYEQYF. DNA of the CDR3: TGCAGCGTTGGGACTAGCGGGATATACGAGCAGTACTTC.

The sample holds many counts of this clonotype. The chain carries TRBV5-1 and TRBJ1-4; 7 bases line up with TRBD1. V shed 4 bases and J 8 bases; nucleotides not matched to a gene: 14. CDR1 and CDR2 (germline): SGHRS, YFSETQ. CDR3 size: 16 residues. CDR3 DNA: TGCGCCAGCAGCATCCTAGGGCAGGGGGGGAACGAAAAACTGTTTTTT. Its protein product is CASSILGQGGNEKLFF. Together with reference TRBV5-1 and TRBJ1-4, the CDR3 gives the full variable domain: KAGVTQTPRYLIKTRGQQVTLSCSPISGHRSVSWYQQTPGQGLQFLFEYFSETQRNKGNFPGRFSGRQFSNSRSEMNVSTLELGDSALYLCASSILGQGGNEKLFFGSGTQLSVL.

This clonotype was seen repeatedly, ten times or more. This sequence joins TRBV7-8 and TRBJ2-5, with D perhaps TRBD2 (6 bases). Trimming removed 4 bases at V and 3 bases at J, with 12 bases between. This CDR3 comprises 14 residues. Germline assignment: CDR1 SGHVS and CDR2 FQNEAQ. The CDR3 here is CASSSREEEETQYF. CDR3 coding DNA: TGTGCCAGCAGCTCCAGGGAGGAGGAAGAGACCCAGTACTTC.

This clonotype has more than one count but fewer than ten. J is TRBJ2-1 and V is TRBV20-1; D is ambiguous. CDR3 length equals 11 residues. Trimming removed 7 bases from V and 6 bases from J, with 10 bases in between. Looked up from germline, CDR1 is DFQATT and CDR2 is SNEGSKA (reference sequence). CDR3 sequence (DNA): TGCAGTGGATCCCCTTCCAATGAGCAGTTCTTC. It translates to CSGSPSNEQFF.

This clonotype occurred a few times. This chain connects TRBV5-1 to TRBJ2-3; D is unresolved. V lost 0 bases and J lost 6, with 11 bases in between. Germline V gives CDR1 SGHRS, CDR2 YFSETQ. This CDR3 is built from 14 residues. This chain's CDR3 is CASSLAPGADTQYF. The CDR3 nucleotides read TGCGCCAGCAGCTTGGCCCCCGGTGCGGATACGCAGTATTTT.